The rows below give T cell receptor beta chains drawn from one sample of a study of cytomegalovirus exposure and HLA in healthy donors. The protocol was immunoSEQ multiplex PCR, while the TCRdb copy is restricted to in-frame clones and leaves out a portion. In the table there are around 97,000 clones, approximately 64% of which are singletons. The sample comprised PBMCs. The origin of the receptors is a woman aged 50 to 60 in good health and CMV-seronegative. CDR3s include the opening cysteine and the closing phenylalanine or tryptophan. The order of the fields is J gene, D gene, clone size, V gene, CDR3 DNA, CDR3 protein. The D gene is left open where the match is weak. Clone size is given for some rows only: seen once, a few or many times, or a class if the clone is expanded.

J: TRBJ2-7
D: NA
size: NA
V: TRBV5-4
DNA: TGTGCCAGCAGCCCTGACAACTCCTACGAGCAGTACTTC
CDR3: CASSPDNSYEQYF

J: TRBJ2-2
D: TRBD2
size: NA
V: TRBV5-4
DNA: TGTGCCAGCAGCCTTCGAGCGGGGTCGAACACCGGGGAGCTGTTTTTT
CDR3: CASSLRAGSNTGELFF

J: TRBJ2-7
D: TRBD1
size: NA
V: TRBV27
DNA: TGTGCCAGCAGCAAATACGTTGAACAGGGGAGTTCCTACGAGCAGTACTTC
CDR3: CASSKYVEQGSSYEQYF

J: TRBJ2-5
D: NA
size: NA
V: TRBV11-2
DNA: TGTGCCAGCAGCTTAGATCTTCGGCAGGGACAAGAGACCCAGTACTTC
CDR3: CASSLDLRQGQETQYF

J: TRBJ1-2
D: NA
size: NA
V: TRBV5-1
DNA: TGCGCCAGCAGCTTGGAGGGGACTCGGGGCTACACCTTC
CDR3: CASSLEGTRGYTF

J: TRBJ1-4
D: TRBD1
size: NA
V: TRBV19
DNA: TGTGCCAGTAGTCTAGGACAGGGGTGGAATATTGAAAAACTGTTTTTT
CDR3: CASSLGQGWNIEKLFF

J: TRBJ2-7
D: TRBD1
size: NA
V: TRBV11-2
DNA: TGTGCCAGCAGCTTAGCCCAGGGGGCACACGAGCAGTACTTC
CDR3: CASSLAQGAHEQYF

J: TRBJ2-7
D: NA
size: NA
V: TRBV10-2
DNA: TGCGCCAGCAGTCCAACTCAGGGGAACACCTACGAGCAGTACTTC
CDR3: CASSPTQGNTYEQYF

J: TRBJ2-7
D: TRBD2
size: once
V: TRBV10-3
DNA: TGTGCCATCAGTGAGCTACTAGCGGGAGTCAACGAGCAGTACTTC
CDR3: CAISELLAGVNEQYF

J: TRBJ1-2
D: TRBD1
size: NA
V: TRBV4-1
DNA: TGCGCCAGCAGCCCGTTAGGACAGGGCCACTATGGCTACACCTTC
CDR3: CASSPLGQGHYGYTF

J: TRBJ2-2
D: TRBD2
size: NA
V: TRBV5-4
DNA: TGTGCCAGCAGCTTCGGAGCGGGGGGGCTTGTCACCGGGGAGCTGTTTTTT
CDR3: CASSFGAGGLVTGELFF

J: TRBJ2-7
D: TRBD1
size: NA
V: TRBV7-2
DNA: TGTGCCAGCAGCTTAGTTTTTTCCGGGACAGGCCTCTCCTACGAGCAGTACTTC
CDR3: CASSLVFSGTGLSYEQYF

J: TRBJ1-2
D: TRBD1
size: NA
V: TRBV13
DNA: TGTGCCAGCAGCCTCGGGACAGGGAGCTATGGCTACACCTTC
CDR3: CASSLGTGSYGYTF

J: TRBJ2-2
D: TRBD1
size: NA
V: TRBV29-1
DNA: TGCAGCGTGTCCGGGACAGGGAACACCGGGGAGCTGTTTTTT
CDR3: CSVSGTGNTGELFF

J: TRBJ2-7
D: TRBD2
size: NA
V: TRBV27
DNA: TGTGCCAGCAGAAGCCTAGCGGGAGCGGTGTACGAGCAGTACTTC
CDR3: CASRSLAGAVYEQYF

J: TRBJ2-7
D: TRBD1
size: NA
V: TRBV5-1
DNA: TGCGCCAGCAGAACAGGGAGGACAGGGACCTACGAGCAGTACTTC
CDR3: CASRTGRTGTYEQYF

J: TRBJ2-3
D: NA
size: few
V: TRBV12-5
DNA: TGTGCTAGTGCGGGTTCCGGGAGCACAGATACGCAGTATTTT
CDR3: CASAGSGSTDTQYF

J: TRBJ1-1
D: NA
size: NA
V: TRBV6-5
DNA: TGTGCCAGCAGTTACTCGGGGGGGGAAGCTTTCTTT
CDR3: CASSYSGGEAFF

J: TRBJ1-1
D: NA
size: NA
V: TRBV18
DNA: TGTGCCAGCTCACCACCTCCGACAGGACTCACTGAAGCTTTCTTT
CDR3: CASSPPPTGLTEAFF

J: TRBJ2-3
D: NA
size: once
V: TRBV10-3
DNA: TGTGCCACCGGGACTTCCTTTGGCACAGATACGCAGTATTTT
CDR3: CATGTSFGTDTQYF

J: TRBJ2-1
D: TRBD1
size: NA
V: TRBV6-5
DNA: TGTGCCAGCAAAAGGGGGCGACTCGTCTACAATGAGCAGTTCTTC
CDR3: CASKRGRLVYNEQFF

J: TRBJ2-1
D: TRBD2
size: NA
V: TRBV19
DNA: TGTGCCAGTAGTTGGGGGGGGTACAATGAGCAGTTCTTC
CDR3: CASSWGGYNEQFF

J: TRBJ1-1
D: NA
size: NA
V: TRBV19
DNA: TGTGCCAGTAGCCCATTACAGGGAAAGGGCACTGAAGCTTTCTTT
CDR3: CASSPLQGKGTEAFF

J: TRBJ1-3
D: TRBD1
size: few
V: TRBV5-1
DNA: TGCGCCAGCAGCTTGGGACAGGGAGGAAACACCATATATTTT
CDR3: CASSLGQGGNTIYF

J: TRBJ2-5
D: NA
size: NA
V: TRBV19
DNA: TGTGCCAGTAGTTCTCGGGGGGTGGGGGACAGGAGTCGGCCGGAGACCCAGTACTTC
CDR3: CASSSRGVGDRSRPETQYF

J: TRBJ1-1
D: NA
size: NA
V: TRBV19
DNA: TGTGCCAGTAGTATATCCCAGGGGAGGGTGAACACTGAAGCTTTCTTT
CDR3: CASSISQGRVNTEAFF

J: TRBJ2-1
D: NA
size: NA
V: TRBV7-2
DNA: TGTGCCAGCAGCTTTAGCCTCCTAGCCGGGGAGACTTACAATGAGCAGTTCTTC
CDR3: CASSFSLLAGETYNEQFF

J: TRBJ2-7
D: NA
size: NA
V: TRBV9
DNA: TGTGCCAGCAGCGTAGTGGACAGTTCCTACGAGCAGTACTTC
CDR3: CASSVVDSSYEQYF

J: TRBJ2-1
D: TRBD2
size: NA
V: TRBV28
DNA: TGTGCCGCGGGGGGTACATACAATGAGCAGTTCTTC
CDR3: CAAGGTYNEQFF

J: TRBJ2-1
D: TRBD2
size: NA
V: TRBV5-4
DNA: TGTGCCAGCAGCACGAGCGGGAGCTCCTACAATGAGCAGTTCTTC
CDR3: CASSTSGSSYNEQFF

J: TRBJ2-1
D: NA
size: few
V: TRBV5-1
DNA: TGCGCCAGCAGCGGTAGTGGGCGCCCCGACAATGAGCAGTTCTTC
CDR3: CASSGSGRPDNEQFF

J: TRBJ2-1
D: TRBD2
size: NA
V: TRBV7-9
DNA: TGTGCCAGCAGCTTAGCCGGGAGGGCCAATGAGCAGTTCTTC
CDR3: CASSLAGRANEQFF

J: TRBJ2-3
D: TRBD2
size: NA
V: TRBV4-2
DNA: TGTGCCAGCAGCTCCCTCTTAGCGGGAGGGAGGGATACGCAGTATTTT
CDR3: CASSSLLAGGRDTQYF